One sample yielded the 10 T cell receptor beta chains listed below, sequenced in a study of graft-versus-host responses after intestinal transplantation. The table came from immunoSEQ multiplex PCR; TCRdb's copy has only in-frame clones and leaves some out. The sample contains some 87,000 clones, roughly 92% of which appear only once. These receptors have no identified antigens. The sample consisted of unstimulated CD4+ T cells sorted from spleen or lymph node cells, taken before intestinal transplant. These TCRs come from a human donor who received an intestinal transplant.

The chain is built from TRBV5-1 and TRBJ1-1; no clear D gene. The CDR3 is made up of 16 amino acids. Deletions cut 0 bases from V and 3 bases from J, with 15 bases between. Germline CDR1 and CDR2: SGHRS and YFSETQ. The CDR3 DNA is TGCGCCAGCAGCTTGGTAGGACCCGTAGGAGACACTGAAGCTTTCTTT. Residues: CASSLVGPVGDTEAFF.

This clone has just a few counts. The CDR3 bases are TGTGCCAGTAGTATATCTCCACAGTACCACTCTGGAAACACCATATATTTT. It encodes CASSISPQYHSGNTIYF. The V and J genes are TRBV19 and TRBJ1-3; D gene unclear. Germline V gene lookup returns CDR1 LNHDA and CDR2 SQIVND (reference sequence). The length of the CDR3 is 17 residues. Trimming took off 2 bases at V and 0 bases at J, with 14 bases between the two ends.

The V gene is TRBV6-5, the J gene TRBJ1-2; TRBD1 is a possible D gene (5 bases). CDR1 MNHEY and CDR2 SVGAGI come from the germline V gene. The CDR3 length is 15 residues. Trimming shortened V by 0 bases and J by 2 bases, and 10 bases separated the two germline ends. Here the CDR3 reads CASSYSPGANYGYTF. The CDR3 DNA is TGTGCCAGCAGTTACTCACCCGGGGCCAACTATGGCTACACCTTC.

This chain links TRBV4-2 with TRBJ2-4; 7 nucleotides line up with TRBD2. The CDR3 is made up of 14 amino acids. Germline assignment: CDR1 LGHNA and CDR2 YNFKEQ. Germline trimming cut 0 bases from V and 10 bases from J; bases unmatched to any gene: 6. The DNA of the CDR3 is TGTGCCAGCAGCCAAGATCCGGCTAGCGGAATTCAGTACTTC. This translates into CASSQDPASGIQYF.

The V call is TRBV7-2, the J call TRBJ2-5; D ambiguous. Between the trimmed V and J ends, which lost 1 base and 5 bases, there was a span of 5 bases. Germline V gene sequence: CDR1 SGHTA, CDR2 FQGNSA. The CDR3 has 12 residues. For the CDR3, the DNA is TGTGCCAGCAGCTTAGTGAGGGAGACCCAGTACTTC. Protein sequence: CASSLVRETQYF.

The V gene is TRBV6-1, the J gene TRBJ1-5, with D perhaps matching TRBD1 (5 bases). The CDR3 length is 15 residues. CDR1 is MNHNS and CDR2 is SASEGT in the germline V gene. Trimming stripped 4 bases from V and 1 base from J, with 11 bases between. The CDR3: CASSGGSTSNQPQHF. The DNA of the CDR3 is TGTGCCAGCAGTGGGGGGAGCACGAGCAATCAGCCCCAGCATTTT.

The chain employs TRBV19 and TRBJ2-2; D uncertain. Trimming took 5 bases from V and 0 from J, leaving 7 bases between them. Germline V CDR1 and CDR2: LNHDA, SQIVND (reference sequence). This CDR3 contains 14 residues. The CDR3: CASSFAANTGELFF. DNA of the CDR3: TGTGCCAGTAGTTTTGCAGCGAACACCGGGGAGCTGTTTTTT.

The rearrangement joins TRBV6-1 to TRBJ2-2; no clear D gene. The CDR3 length is 11 residues. The V and J ends lost 7 bases and 6 bases respectively, with 6 bases between them. Germline assignment: CDR1 MNHNS and CDR2 SASEGT. The CDR3 sequence: CASTESGELFF. The CDR3 DNA follows: TGTGCCAGCACCGAGTCCGGGGAGCTGTTTTTT.

The chain combines TRBV5-1 with TRBJ1-4; D not resolved. The CDR3 extends over 14 amino acids. Germline V gene sequence: CDR1 SGHRS, CDR2 YFSETQ. The V end lost 3 bases, the J end lost 3 bases, and 9 bases lay between the germline ends. The CDR3 coding sequence is TGCGCCAGCAGCTCTGGATCGCCTAATGAAAAACTGTTTTTT. Translating gives CASSSGSPNEKLFF.

The rearrangement joins TRBV5-1 to TRBJ2-2, with D perhaps TRBD2 (6 bases). Germline CDR1 and CDR2: SGHRS and YFSETQ. V lost 0 bases and J lost 5, with 17 bases in between. CDR3 length: 17 residues. This CDR3 reads CASSLAGASAGTGELFF. CDR3 sequence (DNA): TGCGCCAGCAGCTTGGCCGGGGCTAGCGCTGGGACCGGGGAGCTGTTTTTT. The complete variable domain, with remaining parts taken from reference TRBV5-1 and TRBJ2-2, reads KAGVTQTPRYLIKTRGQQVTLSCSPISGHRSVSWYQQTPGQGLQFLFEYFSETQRNKGNFPGRFSGRQFSNSRSEMNVSTLELGDSALYLCASSLAGASAGTGELFFGEGSRLTVL.